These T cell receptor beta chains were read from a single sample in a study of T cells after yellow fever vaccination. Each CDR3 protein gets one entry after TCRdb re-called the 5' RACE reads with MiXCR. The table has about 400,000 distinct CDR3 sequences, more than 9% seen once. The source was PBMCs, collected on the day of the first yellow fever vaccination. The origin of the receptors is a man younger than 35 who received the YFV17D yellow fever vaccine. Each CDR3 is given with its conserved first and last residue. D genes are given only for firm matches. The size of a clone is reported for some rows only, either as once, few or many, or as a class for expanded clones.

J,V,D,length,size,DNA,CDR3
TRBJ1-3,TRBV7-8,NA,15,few,TGTGCCAGCAGCCTCCCGAATAGCCCTGGAAACACCATATATTTT,CASSLPNSPGNTIYF
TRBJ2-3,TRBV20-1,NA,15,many,TGCAGTGCTAGATCAACCGCCTTACCCACAGATACGCAGTATTTT,CSARSTALPTDTQYF
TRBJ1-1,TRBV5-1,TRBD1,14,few,TGCGCCAGCAGCTACGGACAGGAGAGGACTGAAGCTTTCTTT,CASSYGQERTEAFF
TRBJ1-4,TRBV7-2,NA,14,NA,TGTGCCAGCAGCTTAGGTGGGGGCCTGGAAAAACTGTTTTTT,CASSLGGGLEKLFF
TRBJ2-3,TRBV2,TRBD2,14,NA,TGTGCCAGCAAGGGGACTAGCGGGGGGGCTGGGCAGTATTTT,CASKGTSGGAGQYF
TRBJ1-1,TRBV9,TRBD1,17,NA,TGTGCCAGCAGCGCGAACCTAATCACAGGGGACAACACTGAAGCTTTCTTT,CASSANLITGDNTEAFF
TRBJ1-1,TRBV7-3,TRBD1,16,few,TGTGCCAGCAGCTCACGACAGGGGTGGACGAACACTGAAGCTTTCTTT,CASSSRQGWTNTEAFF
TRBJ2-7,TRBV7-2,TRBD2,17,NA,TGTGCCAGCAGCTTAACCACTCAGCTAGCGGGGGGATACGAGCAGTACTTC,CASSLTTQLAGGYEQYF
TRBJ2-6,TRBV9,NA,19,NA,TGTGCCAGCAGCGTGGGGGTGTCGGGGGGACACTCTGGGGCCAACGTCCTGACTTTC,CASSVGVSGGHSGANVLTF
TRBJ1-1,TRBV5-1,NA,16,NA,TGCGCCAGCAGCTTGGAGGCGGCGGGGCTGAACACTGAAGCTTTCTTT,CASSLEAAGLNTEAFF
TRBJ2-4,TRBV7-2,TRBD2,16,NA,TGTGCCAGCAGCGTTTACGGACTAGCGGGGGGAAACATTCAGTACTTC,CASSVYGLAGGNIQYF
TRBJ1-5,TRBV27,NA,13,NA,TGTGCCAGCAGTGAGGCCGGGGGGGGGCCCCAGCATTTT,CASSEAGGGPQHF
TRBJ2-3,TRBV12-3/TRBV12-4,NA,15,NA,TGTGCCAGCAGTTTGGGGGAGCGTATGACAGATACGCAGTATTTT,CASSLGERMTDTQYF
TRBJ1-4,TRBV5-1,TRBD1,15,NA,TGCGCCAGCAGCGATTCCGGGACAGGGGAAGAAAAACTGTTTTTT,CASSDSGTGEEKLFF
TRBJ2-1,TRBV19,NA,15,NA,TGTGCCAGTAGTGGTTCAGGGTACACCTACAATGAGCAGTTCTTC,CASSGSGYTYNEQFF
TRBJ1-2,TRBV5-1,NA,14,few,TGCGCCAGCAGCTGGGCGGGGGGGCGCGAAGGCTACACCTTC,CASSWAGGREGYTF
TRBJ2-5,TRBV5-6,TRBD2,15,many,TGTGCCAGCAGCCGCGGACTAGCGGGACAAGAGACCCAGTACTTC,CASSRGLAGQETQYF
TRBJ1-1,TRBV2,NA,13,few,TGTGCCAGCAGTCGAGACAGCAACACTGAAGCTTTCTTT,CASSRDSNTEAFF
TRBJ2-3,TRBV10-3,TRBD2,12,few,TGTGCCATCAGCGGGAGGGCGGATACGCAGTATTTT,CAISGRADTQYF
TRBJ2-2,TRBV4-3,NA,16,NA,TGCGCCAGCAGCCAAGTTGGGGCAGGGCGAACCGGGGAGCTGTTTTTT,CASSQVGAGRTGELFF
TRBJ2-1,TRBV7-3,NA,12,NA,TGTGCCAGCAGCCCCGGCAACCATGAGCAGTTCTTC,CASSPGNHEQFF
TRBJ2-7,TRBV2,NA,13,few,TGTGCCAGCAGTAGGGACACAATTTACGAGCAGTACTTC,CASSRDTIYEQYF
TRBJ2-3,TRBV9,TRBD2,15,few,TGTGCCAGCAGCGTAGAAGCGGGGACTACAGATACGCAGTATTTT,CASSVEAGTTDTQYF
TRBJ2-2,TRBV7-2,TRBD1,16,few,TGTGCCAGCAGCTTCAGGGGACAGGGGGCAACCGGGGAGCTGTTTTTT,CASSFRGQGATGELFF
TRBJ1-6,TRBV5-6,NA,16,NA,TGTGCCAGCAGCTGGGGGGAGTTCGCCTATAATTCACCCCTCCACTTT,CASSWGEFAYNSPLHF
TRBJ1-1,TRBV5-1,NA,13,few,TGCGCCAGCAGCTTGGTGGGGAGCACTGAAGCTTTCTTT,CASSLVGSTEAFF
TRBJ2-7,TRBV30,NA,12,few,TGTGCCTGGGGGGCTATACCTTACGAGCAGTACTTC,CAWGAIPYEQYF
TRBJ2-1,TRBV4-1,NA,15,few,TGCGCCAGCAGCCCCGGGACCACTGGGATCGGTGAGCAGTTCTTC,CASSPGTTGIGEQFF
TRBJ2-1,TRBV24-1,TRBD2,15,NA,TGTGCCACCAGTGGTACTAGCGGGAACTACAATGAGCAGTTCTTC,CATSGTSGNYNEQFF
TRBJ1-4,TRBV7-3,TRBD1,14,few,TGTGCCAGCAGCTTAACCGGGACAGAGGAAAAACTGTTTTTT,CASSLTGTEEKLFF
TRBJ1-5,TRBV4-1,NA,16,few,TGCGCCAGCAGACAAGTGGGCAGTCGAAAAGCTCAGCCCCAGCATTTT,CASRQVGSRKAQPQHF
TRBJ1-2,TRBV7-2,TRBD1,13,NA,TGTGCCAGCACCAGGGGGGGGGCGAGAGGCTACACCTTC,CASTRGGARGYTF
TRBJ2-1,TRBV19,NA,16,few,TGTGCCAGTAGTATATCTTGGACCCTGATCGTCAGTGAGCAGTTCTTC,CASSISWTLIVSEQFF
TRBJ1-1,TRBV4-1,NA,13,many,TGCGCCAGCAGCAAGAGACAGGAGTATGAAGCTTTCTTT,CASSKRQEYEAFF
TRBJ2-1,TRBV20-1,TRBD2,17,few,TGCAGTGCTAGTGGGATACTAGCGGGATCCGCAGGCTATGAGCAGTTCTTC,CSASGILAGSAGYEQFF
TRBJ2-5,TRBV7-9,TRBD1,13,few,TGTGCCAACCGGGACAGGGGACAAGAGACCCAGTACTTC,CANRDRGQETQYF
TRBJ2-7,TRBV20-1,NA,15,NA,TGCAGTGACCCGGGTGGTAGGGGCCCGCACTACGAGCAGTACTTC,CSDPGGRGPHYEQYF
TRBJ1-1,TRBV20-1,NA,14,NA,TGCAGTGCTAGTCAACAGGTCCGGAACACTGAAGCTTTCTTT,CSASQQVRNTEAFF
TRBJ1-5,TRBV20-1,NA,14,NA,TGCAGTGCTAGTCCGGGCGCTAGCAATCAGCCCCAGCATTTT,CSASPGASNQPQHF
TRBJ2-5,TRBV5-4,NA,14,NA,TGTGCCAGCAGCTTTCAGGGTGCCACAGAGACCCAGTACTTC,CASSFQGATETQYF
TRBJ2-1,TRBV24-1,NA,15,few,TGTGCCACCAGTGATATCCCGGGATCTTACAATGAGCAGTTCTTC,CATSDIPGSYNEQFF
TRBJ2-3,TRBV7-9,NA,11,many,TGTGCCAGCAGCTTATTAGATACGCAGTATTTT,CASSLLDTQYF